Following are 18 T cell receptor beta chains from one sample sequenced in a study of T cell repertoires in ileal Crohn's disease. Profiling relied on immunoSEQ multiplex PCR, and the TCRdb table lists in-frame clones only, not all of them. The sample consists of about 16,000 clones, around 90% of them appearing once. Sequencing was carried out using ileal tissue. Source of these receptors: an adult with Crohn's disease.

The rearrangement uses TRBV10-1 and TRBJ2-3; 9 bases are a match to TRBD2. In germline, CDR1 is WNHNN, CDR2 SYGVQD (reference sequence). The V segment lost 2 bases and the J segment 3 bases; nucleotides outside the gene matches: 6. This CDR3 has 16 residues. CDR3 bases: TGCGCCAGCAGTGAGGCGGGAGGGCCAGAGACAGATACGCAGTATTTT. Translation: CASSEAGGPETDTQYF.

This CDR3 reads CASTILRDRGGGYTF. CDR3 coding DNA: TGTGCCAGCACAATTCTCCGGGACAGGGGCGGAGGCTACACCTTC. V and J are TRBV7-9 and TRBJ1-2, with 10 bases matching TRBD1. With 7 bases clipped from V and 8 bases from J, the junction kept 13 bases outside the gene matches. The CDR3 is 15 residues long. The germline CDR1 and CDR2 sequences are SEHNR and FQNEAQ (reference sequence).

V usage is TRBV6-1 and J usage is TRBJ2-5; 7 bases are a match to TRBD1. Trimming at V came to 8 bases and at J to 4 bases, leaving 13 bases not matched to a gene. The CDR3 contains 15 residues. Per the germline V gene, CDR1 is MNHNS and CDR2 is SASEGT. CDR3 coding DNA: TGTGCCAGCCGAGGCGCGGCAGGGGGATCAGAGACCCAGTACTTC. Translating gives CASRGAAGGSETQYF.

The V call is TRBV7-8, the J call TRBJ1-2; TRBD1 is a possible D gene (6 bases). This CDR3 region has 15 residues. The V end was cut by 1 base, the J end by 5 bases, with 14 bases between. The germline V gene encodes CDR1 SGHVS and CDR2 FQNEAQ. For the CDR3, the DNA is TGTGCCAGCAGCTTAGTTCGGACAGAGAGTTATGGCTACACCTTC. Its translation: CASSLVRTESYGYTF.

This chain uses TRBV4-1 with TRBJ1-4; D is uncertain. The CDR3 length is 16 residues. Germline V gene lookup returns CDR1 MGHRA and CDR2 YSYEKL. Trimming shortened V by 0 bases and J by 7 bases, and 15 bases separated the two germline ends. The CDR3 region has the DNA TGCGCCAGCAGCCAAGATGGTAGGAGGCTGGGTGAAAAACTGTTTTTT. Translating it yields CASSQDGRRLGEKLFF.

This clone showed up just once. This chain links TRBV5-4 with TRBJ2-5; 7 positions agree with TRBD1. The CDR3 spans 14 residues. Germline V gene sequence: CDR1 SGHNT, CDR2 YYREEE (reference sequence). With 4 bases clipped from V and 2 bases from J, the junction kept 5 bases outside the gene matches. The CDR3 here is CASSIRQGQETQYF. The CDR3 DNA sequence: TGTGCCAGCAGCATCCGACAGGGTCAAGAGACCCAGTACTTC.

The CDR3 DNA sequence: TGTGCCAGTTCTAGACTAGCGGGAGAAGAGACCCAGTACTTC. It translates to CASSRLAGEETQYF. The chain links TRBV5-4 to TRBJ2-5; TRBD2 matches at 12 bases. V lost 8 bases to trimming and J lost 3 bases; unmatched junction nucleotides: 5. From germline, CDR1 is SGHNT and CDR2 YYREEE (reference sequence). CDR3 length equals 14 residues.

This clone was observed once. CDR3 region: CASSLTPASANYNEQFF. CDR3 bases: TGCGCCAGCAGCTTGACCCCAGCTAGCGCGAACTACAATGAGCAGTTCTTC. The chain recombines TRBV5-1 with TRBJ2-1; weak D call: TRBD2 (6 bases). Germline V lookup: CDR1 SGHRS, CDR2 YFSETQ. This CDR3 has 17 amino acids. Deletions cut 1 base from V and 3 bases from J, with 17 bases between. Supplemented by reference TRBV5-1 and TRBJ2-1, the full variable domain reads KAGVTQTPRYLIKTRGQQVTLSCSPISGHRSVSWYQQTPGQGLQFLFEYFSETQRNKGNFPGRFSGRQFSNSRSEMNVSTLELGDSALYLCASSLTPASANYNEQFFGPGTRLTVL.

V gene TRBV5-6 combines with J gene TRBJ2-4, with 8 nucleotides matching TRBD2. V lost 4 bases to trimming and J lost 10 bases; unmatched junction nucleotides: 7. Germline values: CDR1 SGHDT, CDR2 YYEEEE. The CDR3 totals 13 residues. The CDR3 reads CASSAGGLHIQYF. The CDR3 DNA is TGTGCCAGCAGCGCGGGGGGTCTGCATATTCAGTACTTC.

The genes are TRBV19 and TRBJ2-3, with 12 bases aligning to TRBD2. Unmatched junction bases numbered 5, after V lost 7 bases and J lost 0 bases. The germline V gene has CDR1 LNHDA and CDR2 SQIVND (reference sequence). The CDR3 is made up of 16 amino acids. The CDR3 DNA sequence: TGTGCCAGTACCCTCGGGACTAGCGGGAGCACAGATACGCAGTATTTT. It is translated as CASTLGTSGSTDTQYF.

In DNA, the CDR3 is TGTGCCAGCAGCTTTTCTAGGCTAGCGGGCTACGAGCAGTACTTC. Its translation: CASSFSRLAGYEQYF. This chain links TRBV11-2 with TRBJ2-7, with 8 bases matching TRBD2. This CDR3 region has 15 residues. Germline V CDR1 and CDR2: SGHAT, FQNNGV. Trimming removed 3 bases from V and 3 bases from J; junction bases left unmatched: 7.

V gene TRBV5-1 combines with J gene TRBJ1-1; the D gene is possibly TRBD1 (6 bases). The germline gives CDR1 SGHRS, CDR2 YFSETQ. This CDR3 is 14 amino acids long. Trimming cost V 4 bases and J 0 bases, with 10 bases left between them. The DNA of the CDR3 is TGCGCCAGCAGCCGTGGACAGATGAACACTGAAGCTTTCTTT. Encoded protein: CASSRGQMNTEAFF. The full variable domain, completed using reference TRBV5-1 and TRBJ1-1, is KAGVTQTPRYLIKTRGQQVTLSCSPISGHRSVSWYQQTPGQGLQFLFEYFSETQRNKGNFPGRFSGRQFSNSRSEMNVSTLELGDSALYLCASSRGQMNTEAFFGQGTRLTVV.

CDR3 sequence: CASRRERGREYGYTF. CDR3 sequence (DNA): TGTGCCAGCAGGCGGGAAAGGGGGCGAGAGTATGGCTACACCTTC. This rearrangement joins TRBV2 to TRBJ1-2, with 7 bases aligning to TRBD1. After removal of 6 bases from V and 5 bases from J, the junction contained 12 bases not matched to a gene. Germline lookup yields CDR1 SNHLY and CDR2 FYNNEI. CDR3 length equals 15 residues.

The genes are TRBV19 and TRBJ1-2, with D possibly matching TRBD1 (6 bases). CDR3 length: 12 residues. Germline V gene sequence: CDR1 LNHDA, CDR2 SQIVND (reference sequence). Trimming took off 6 bases at V and 10 bases at J, with 15 bases between the two ends. CDR3 loop: CASRDPQGPYTF. Written as DNA, the CDR3 is TGTGCCAGTAGGGACCCACAGGGTCCCTACACCTTC.

V usage is TRBV11-1 and J usage is TRBJ2-7; possibly TRBD2 for D (6 bases). The CDR3 runs to 16 residues. V was trimmed by 3 bases and J by 3 bases, leaving 18 bases between them. Germline lookup yields CDR1 SGHAT and CDR2 FQDESV (reference sequence). The CDR3 loop is CASSLWVGGANYEQYF. CDR3 DNA: TGTGCCAGCAGCTTGTGGGTTGGAGGGGCAAACTACGAGCAGTACTTC. The full variable domain, its missing parts supplied by reference TRBV11-1 and TRBJ2-7, is EAEVAQSPRYKITEKSQAVAFWCDPISGHATLYWYRQILGQGPELLVQFQDESVVDDSQLPKDRFSAERLKGVDSTLKIQPAELGDSAMYLCASSLWVGGANYEQYFGPGTRLTVT.

Comment on this clone: The sample has other DNA sequences that encode this CDR3 too. The chain joins TRBV9 to TRBJ2-3, with D unclear. The V and J ends lost 0 bases and 5 bases respectively, with 7 bases between them. Germline V lookup: CDR1 SGDLS, CDR2 YYNGEE. CDR3 length: 13 amino acids. CDR3 DNA sequence: TGTGCCAGCAGCGTAGTATCAGGAGATACGCAGTATTTT. Its translation is CASSVVSGDTQYF.

V and J are TRBV18 and TRBJ1-1, with D unclear. The CDR3 has 15 amino acids. Germline loops: CDR1 KGHSH, CDR2 LQKENI. Deletions cut 3 bases from V and 0 bases from J, with 11 bases between. The CDR3 DNA is TGTGCCAGCTCACCGGAGCTTAACATGAACACTGAAGCTTTCTTT. Its protein is CASSPELNMNTEAFF.

The rearrangement uses TRBV10-3 and TRBJ2-1; 8 nucleotides match TRBD2. V lost 8 bases and J lost 8; bases outside the gene matches: 11. Per germline, CDR1 ENHRY and CDR2 SYGVKD. This CDR3 has 14 residues. This CDR3 reads CAIRGTRESHEQFF. The CDR3, as DNA: TGTGCCATCCGGGGGACTAGGGAGAGCCATGAGCAGTTCTTC.